These T cell receptor beta chains were read from a single sample in a study of blood T cell repertoires in COVID-19. Clones were sequenced by immunoSEQ multiplex PCR, and TCRdb holds only the in-frame ones, with some missing. The data show around 190,000 clones, with approximately 80% seen just once and around 6.8% held by the top ten. The material sequenced was peripheral blood. The receptors stem from a human donor in a cohort sampled during active COVID-19. Both conserved end residues are part of each CDR3. A D gene is named only where the DNA matches it firmly. The size of a clone is reported for some rows only, either as once, few or many, or as a class for expanded clones.

v_gene	d_gene	abundance	j_gene	CDR3nt	CDR3aa
TRBV19	.	few	TRBJ1-1	TGTGCCAGTAAGGGGTGGACCGAGAACACTGAAGCTTTCTTT	CASKGWTENTEAFF
TRBV3-1/TRBV3-2	TRBD1	.	TRBJ2-5	TGTGCCAGCAGCCTGAGTCCCGGGACAGGGCTGGAGACCCAGTACTTC	CASSLSPGTGLETQYF
TRBV29-1	.	.	TRBJ1-2	TGCAGCGTTGAAACTTCATCGGGGAACTATGGCTACACCTTC	CSVETSSGNYGYTF
TRBV4-1	TRBD1	.	TRBJ1-2	TGCGCCAGCAGCCTGCGGGACAGGGGTGGCAATGGCTACACCTTC	CASSLRDRGGNGYTF
TRBV7-9	.	.	TRBJ2-2	TGTGCCAGCAGCCCGCGAGAGGGCACGATGGAGCTGTTTTTT	CASSPREGTMELFF
TRBV29-1	.	.	TRBJ2-7	TGCAGCGTTGAAAGACTGGATACCTACGAGCAGTACTTC	CSVERLDTYEQYF
TRBV30	.	.	TRBJ2-3	TGTGCCTGGAGTGTAAGGTGGGGGCCCACAGATACGCAGTATTTT	CAWSVRWGPTDTQYF
TRBV10-3	TRBD1	.	TRBJ2-1	TGTGCCAGTTATCCGGGACAGGGCTCCTACAATGAGCAGTTCTTC	CASYPGQGSYNEQFF
TRBV9	.	.	TRBJ2-3	TGTGCCAGCAGCCCTCGCGGGGGCTCTAGCACAGATACGCAGTATTTT	CASSPRGGSSTDTQYF
TRBV18	.	.	TRBJ1-2	TGTGCCAGTTCTTCAGGGGCGATATCCTATGGCTACACCTTC	CASSSGAISYGYTF
TRBV10-1	TRBD1	few	TRBJ1-2	TGCGCCAGCAGCGAGAGGCCGGGACAGGGAGACTATGGCTACACCTTC	CASSERPGQGDYGYTF
TRBV5-1	TRBD1	few	TRBJ1-2	TGCGCCAGCAGCCCAACCGGGACAGACTATGGCTACACCTTC	CASSPTGTDYGYTF